A single sample gave rise to the 9 T cell receptor beta chains below, sequenced in a study of vaccination effects on CD4 cells after COVID-19. Data came from immunoSEQ multiplex PCR; TCRdb stores just in-frame clones and leaves some out. The table shows under 40,000 clones, with around 80% occurring only once. Investigators separated out CD4+ T cells once approximately 10 days of culture had passed. Antigens for these TCRs are unknown. Sequencing was performed on CD4+ T cells from PBMCs cultured without peptide, taken before COVID-19 vaccination. All receptors derive from a human donor who received a COVID-19 vaccine.

V and J are TRBV7-6 and TRBJ2-1, with 12 bases that match TRBD2. CDR3 size: 16 residues. Germline V gives CDR1 SGHVS, CDR2 FNYEAQ. The J segment lost 2 bases and the V segment lost 5 bases, leaving 4 bases of the junction unmatched. The DNA for the CDR3 is TGTGCCAGCAGCCATCGACTAGCGGGGGCCTACAATGAGCAGTTCTTC. Protein sequence: CASSHRLAGAYNEQFF.

This clone came up a few times. The chain links TRBV5-4 to TRBJ1-2, with TRBD1 matching 12 bases. The CDR3 is made up of 19 amino acids. J lost 6 bases, V lost 5 bases, and 20 bases had no gene match. Per germline, CDR1 SGHNT and CDR2 YYREEE (reference sequence). The CDR3 loop is CASRNYPGQGADVRHGYTF. As DNA, the CDR3 is TGTGCCAGCAGGAACTACCCGGGACAGGGGGCGGATGTAAGGCATGGCTACACCTTC.

V is TRBV6-2 or TRBV6-3 and J is TRBJ2-2, with 15 positions matching TRBD2. This CDR3 contains 19 residues. J gave up 6 bases and V 4 bases, and 12 bases lay outside the gene matches. CDR1 and CDR2 from the germline V gene are MNHEY and SVGEGT. The CDR3 nucleotides are TGTGCCAGCAGTTCACTACAAGGACTAGCGGGGGGGGGCGCCGGGGAGCTGTTTTTT. This codes for CASSSLQGLAGGGAGELFF.

This rearrangement joins TRBV12-5 to TRBJ2-1, with D possibly matching TRBD1 (6 bases). Trimming pared 5 bases from V and 0 bases from J, leaving 17 bases between. CDR3 length: 17 amino acids. CDR1 and CDR2 from the germline V gene are LGHNT and FRNRAP. CDR3 nucleotide sequence: TGTGCTAGTGGTCGACGCGGACAGCGCAGCTCCTACAATGAGCAGTTCTTC. Translating it yields CASGRRGQRSSYNEQFF.

The rearrangement uses TRBV2 and TRBJ2-2, with 10 positions matching TRBD1. This CDR3 is 15 amino acids long. Losses at the gene ends were 6 bases for V and 5 bases for J; bases not matched to a gene: 6. Germline V CDR1 and CDR2: SNHLY, FYNNEI. In nucleotides, the CDR3 is TGTGCCAGCAGGGGGACAGGGGCTGGAACCGGGGAGCTGTTTTTT. Protein product: CASRGTGAGTGELFF.

The CDR3 region has the DNA TGTGCCAGCAGCTTGGGGGGTAACACCGGGGAGCTGTTTTTT. As protein: CASSLGGNTGELFF. The V gene is TRBV5-6, the J gene TRBJ2-2; no clear D. V gave up 0 bases and J gave up 2 bases, with 5 bases separating them. This CDR3 has 14 residues. Germline V gives CDR1 SGHDT, CDR2 YYEEEE. The whole variable domain, filled in from reference TRBV5-6 and TRBJ2-2, reads DAGVTQSPTHLIKTRGQQVTLRCSPKSGHDTVSWYQQALGQGPQFIFQYYEEEERQRGNFPDRFSGHQFPNYSSELNVNALLLGDSALYLCASSLGGNTGELFFGEGSRLTVL.

The chain employs TRBV2 and TRBJ2-4; no clear D. Trimming left V 5 bases short and J 0 bases short, with 8 bases between. Germline V gene lookup returns CDR1 SNHLY and CDR2 FYNNEI. This CDR3 is built from 14 residues. CDR3 amino acids: CASSRVLAKNIQYF. The CDR3 DNA is TGTGCCAGCAGTAGGGTTCTAGCCAAAAACATTCAGTACTTC.

The chain uses TRBV24-1 and TRBJ1-4; possible D gene TRBD1, 5 bases. Germline CDR1 KGHDR, CDR2 SFDVKD. This CDR3 has 15 amino acids. Trimming took off 4 bases at V and 7 bases at J, with 15 bases between the two ends. The CDR3 loop reads CATSDPTTGGEKLFF. CDR3 DNA sequence: TGTGCCACCAGTGACCCGACCACAGGAGGTGAAAAACTGTTTTTT.

This chain uses TRBV6-1 with TRBJ1-5; no clear D gene. Germline CDR1 MNHNS, CDR2 SASEGT. The CDR3 covers 14 residues. V lost 3 bases, J lost 0 bases, and 6 bases lay in between. The CDR3 spells CASSDMDSNQPQHF. The CDR3 DNA is TGTGCCAGCAGTGACATGGATAGCAATCAGCCCCAGCATTTT.